This TCR beta chain was sequenced for a study of tissue T cells after allogeneic stem cell transplantation (dated by TCRdb to between 2021 and 2022). General notes on the study: For tissues with multiple samples, a pathologist reviewed H&E sections and gave sequencing priority to samples with histologically apparent lymphocytes. Using research autopsies of patients with and without GVHD, plus mouse models of GVHD, the study profiled TCR beta repertoires across many tissues. The human arm was conducted as a prospective observational study, and neither blinding nor randomization was performed.

Germline trimming: 5 bases from V, 0 bases from J; junction bases outside gene matches: 0. The CDR3 contains 15 residues, cysteine and phenylalanine counted. CDR3 DNA is the only sequence kept; it has 45 bases, read in frame from the first base. The CDR1 and CDR2 encoded by the germline V gene are MRHNA and SNTAGT. The library was built by means of the immunoSEQ multiplex PCR assay. TCRbeta CDR3 sequencing was done by Adaptive Biotechnologies at survey depth, reporting CDR3 sequences, V/J genes, productive frequency and template counts. TCR beta CDR3 regions were amplified from genomic DNA instead of RNA. On the authors' methods: Pairwise repertoire overlap between tissues was quantified with Jensen-Shannon divergence, where 1 means complete divergence and 0 identical. Tissues were clustered by single-linkage agglomerative hierarchical clustering of pairwise JSD values, and the clustering results were displayed as dendrograms. All patient samples were analyzed with GLIPH2 using simulation_depth 1000, kmer_min_depth 3 and cdr3_length_cutoff 8, and only groups containing more than two unique CDR3s were kept. A standardized tissue-overlap score extrapolated Jaccard GLIPH-group overlap across patients to a standard repertoire size of 1000 clones. Linear mixed-effect models, with tissue as a fixed effect and individual as a random effect, were used to test how diversity related to clinical or experimental variables. Drawn from immuneACCESS, this table holds only the in-frame rearrangements with V and J called that TCRdb kept. Clones are partly lost; checked studies trace under half to an unresolved V gene and leave the rest unexplained. Clonal size and the V and J genes are those of that table, whereas D and trimming came from the DNA. The sample includes 9,500 to 15,000 clones, with around 70% observed a single time. Together, the top ten hold 14% of the sample.

Sample time point, as interpreted from the label and publication: human tissue collected at research (rapid) autopsy. For comparison, three non-HCT patients with other cancers were selected retrospectively, each having at least five GI tract samples and no known GI disease at death. Autopsy tissues included GI sites from esophagus to rectum, liver, skin and lymphoid organs including spleen, after a median post-mortem interval of roughly 9.5 hours. Each autopsy specimen was cut in two, with one portion flash-frozen in liquid nitrogen and the remainder formalin-fixed, and the outer muscle layers of GI specimens were removed. Genomic DNA was extracted from frozen tissues using the Mag-Bind Blood & Tissue DNA HDQ 96 Kit on a Chemagic 360 or the DNeasy Blood & Tissue Kit. Extracted DNA was further purified with the Genomic DNA Clean & Concentrator-25 kit because of concern about red blood cell contamination.

What the authors observed across the whole study: Few T cell clones were found to be shared across patients, but shared repertoire signatures across patients were revealed in a tissue-specific fashion by motif-based clustering. In both patients and mice, only a limited portion of the TCR repertoire detected in tissues was captured by blood and spleen T cells. The study did not determine which tissue TCRs were alloreactive or antigen-specific, and some clones might have been persisting host cells. For the non-GVHD comparator patients, no blood samples were available. Within patients, how anatomically similar tissues were was a major factor shaping TCR repertoire composition, regardless of disease or transplant status. The patient cohort was small and clinically heterogeneous, and sampling depth was acknowledged as a limitation.

In regard to this clone: Its cognate antigen has yet to be identified. The record has no base qualities; no much larger clone is one base away.

The V gene is TRBV6-4 and the J gene is TRBJ2-6, and 8 junctional nucleotides match TRBD1. This TCR derives from a woman aged 18 to 55 with breast cancer. Source: tissue from the right colon, taken at autopsy. The encoded CDR3 is CASSTGGSGANVLTF. The DNA is as follows: TGTGCCAGCAGTACAGGGGGCTCTGGGGCCAACGTCCTGACTTTC.